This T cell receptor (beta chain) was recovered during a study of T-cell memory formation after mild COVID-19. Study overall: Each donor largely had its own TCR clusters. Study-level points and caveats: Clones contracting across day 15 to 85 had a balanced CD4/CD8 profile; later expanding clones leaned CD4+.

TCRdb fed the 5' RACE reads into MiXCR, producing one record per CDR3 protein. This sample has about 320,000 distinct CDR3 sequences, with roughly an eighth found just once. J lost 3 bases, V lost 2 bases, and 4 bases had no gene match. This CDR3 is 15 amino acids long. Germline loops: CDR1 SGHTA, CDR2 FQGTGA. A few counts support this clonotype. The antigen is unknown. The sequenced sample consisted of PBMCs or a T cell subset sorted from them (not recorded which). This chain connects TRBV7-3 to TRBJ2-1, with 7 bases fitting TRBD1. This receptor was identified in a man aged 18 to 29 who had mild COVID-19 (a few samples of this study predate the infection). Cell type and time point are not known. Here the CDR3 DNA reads TGTGCCAGCAGCTTATCGGGACAGCGCTACAATGAGCAGTTCTTC. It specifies CASSLSGQRYNEQFF.